The 13 T cell receptor beta chains given below trace back to one sample, sequenced in a study of cytomegalovirus exposure and HLA in healthy donors. Both 60 Vbeta primers and 13 Jbeta primers went into the PCR. Sequencing was performed with immunoSEQ multiplex PCR; in TCRdb, only in-frame clones are kept and a portion is missing. The data hold over 85,000 clones, with roughly four fifths observed a single time. The sequencing input was PBMCs. The source is a man in his thirties or forties in good health and CMV-seronegative.

The V gene is TRBV28, the J gene TRBJ1-2; TRBD1 might be the D (6 bases). V lost 2 bases and J lost 6, with 22 bases in between. The CDR3 runs to 17 residues. Germline loops: CDR1 MDHEN, CDR2 SYDVKM. The CDR3 region has the DNA TGTGCCAGCAGTTTAACGAACAGGGTGGGGGTAGTTGATGGCTACACCTTC. It translates to CASSLTNRVGVVDGYTF.

A few counts support this clone. The chain joins TRBV5-4 to TRBJ1-1; 9 positions match TRBD1. The CDR3 length is 15 residues. V shed 3 bases, J shed 2 bases, and the junction held 5 bases outside the gene matches. In germline, CDR1 is SGHNT, CDR2 YYREEE (reference sequence). The CDR3 DNA is TGTGCCAGCAGCTCTGTGACAGGGGGTAACACTGAAGCTTTCTTT. Its translation: CASSSVTGGNTEAFF.

V is TRBV7-9 and J is TRBJ1-4, with a tentative D call TRBD1 (6 bases). Germline V gene data show CDR1 as SEHNR and CDR2 as FQNEAQ (reference sequence). CDR3 size: 16 residues. Trimming cost V 1 base and J 2 bases, with 11 bases left between them. The CDR3 loop is CASSLGGGATNEKLFF. CDR3 nucleotide sequence: TGTGCCAGCAGCTTAGGAGGGGGGGCCACTAATGAAAAACTGTTTTTT.

V usage is TRBV13 and J usage is TRBJ2-7; 11 bases map to TRBD1. Germline CDR1 and CDR2: PRHDT and FYEKMQ (reference sequence). The V and J ends lost 5 bases and 4 bases, in that order; junction bases with no gene match: 7. The CDR3 spans 15 residues. CDR3 region: CASSQGQGAGYEQYF. CDR3 bases: TGTGCCAGCAGCCAAGGACAGGGGGCCGGGTACGAGCAGTACTTC.

The rearrangement uses TRBV18 and TRBJ1-2; TRBD1 might be the D (5 bases). Per germline, CDR1 KGHSH and CDR2 LQKENI. Between the trimmed V and J ends, which lost 6 bases and 7 bases, there was a span of 18 bases. CDR3 length: 14 residues. The CDR3 is CASSGSNTGAGYTF. Written as DNA, the CDR3 is TGTGCCAGCTCCGGAAGTAACACTGGGGCTGGCTACACCTTC. The entire variable domain, with the rest obtained from reference TRBV18 and TRBJ1-2, is as follows: NAGVMQNPRHLVRRRGQEARLRCSPMKGHSHVYWYRQLPEEGLKFMVYLQKENIIDESGMPKERFSAEFPKEGPSILRIQQVVRGDSAAYFCASSGSNTGAGYTFGSGTRLTVV.

This chain links TRBV10-3 with TRBJ1-4, with TRBD1 matching over 9 bases. Unmatched junction bases numbered 5, after V lost 4 bases and J lost 5 bases. The CDR3 is 15 residues long. From germline, CDR1 is ENHRY and CDR2 SYGVKD. The CDR3 nucleotides read TGTGCCATCAGTGCAGGGGACAGGGTGAATGAAAAACTGTTTTTT. This translates into CAISAGDRVNEKLFF.

The chain has TRBV29-1 and TRBJ2-5; D is perhaps TRBD2 (6 bases). The V and J ends lost 3 bases and 1 base respectively, with 9 bases between them. CDR3 size: 13 residues. Germline values: CDR1 SQVTM, CDR2 ANQGSEA. CDR3 DNA sequence: TGCAGCGTTGAGGCGGGAACCCAAGAGACCCAGTACTTC. Residues: CSVEAGTQETQYF.

The chain links TRBV7-2 to TRBJ1-5; tentative D call: TRBD1 (6 bases). The germline V and J ends were trimmed by 4 bases and 6 bases, with 25 bases remaining between them. Germline assignment: CDR1 SGHTA and CDR2 FQGNSA. The CDR3 runs to 18 residues. The CDR3 is CASSSRRTSTGSVQPQHF. The CDR3 nucleotides read TGTGCCAGCAGCTCGCGCCGGACCTCTACAGGGTCTGTTCAGCCCCAGCATTTT.

This clone was picked up a small number of times. The chain employs TRBV18 and TRBJ2-7, with 7 bases that match TRBD2. CDR1 is KGHSH and CDR2 is LQKENI in the germline V gene. The J segment lost 1 base and the V segment lost 2 bases, leaving 5 bases of the junction unmatched. CDR3 length: 15 amino acids. CDR3: CASSPTGGRSYEQYV. In DNA, the CDR3 is TGTGCCAGCTCACCAACGGGGGGACGATCCTACGAGCAGTACGTC.

A few counts support this clone. The chain recombines TRBV4-1 with TRBJ1-5; D possibly corresponds to TRBD1 (5 bases). Germline V CDR1 and CDR2: MGHRA, YSYEKL. This CDR3 has 14 amino acids. V gave up 4 bases and J gave up 2 bases, with 9 bases separating them. The CDR3 DNA reads as TGCGCCAGCAGCCTGGCCAGGGGCAATCAGCCCCAGCATTTT. This codes for CASSLARGNQPQHF.

The chain links TRBV29-1 to TRBJ1-4; 11 positions agree with TRBD1. The length of the CDR3 is 14 residues. The trim removed 7 bases at V and 7 bases at J, leaving 8 bases unmatched. Germline V gene lookup returns CDR1 SQVTM and CDR2 ANQGSEA. The CDR3, as DNA: TGCAGCGCTGGTAGGGGACAGGGGGGTGAAAAACTGTTTTTT. It specifies CSAGRGQGGEKLFF.

This clone came up a few times. V usage is TRBV7-9 and J usage is TRBJ2-7; 7 bases map to TRBD1. The trim removed 4 bases at V and 1 base at J, leaving 7 bases unmatched. This CDR3 region has 15 residues. Germline V CDR1 and CDR2: SEHNR, FQNEAQ (reference sequence). The CDR3 DNA reads TGTGCCAGCAGCTCTACAGGGGCCTTATCCTACGAGCAGTACTTC. Translated, it gives CASSSTGALSYEQYF.

This clone was counted a few times. The gene calls are TRBV6-5 and TRBJ2-3, with TRBD2 identical over 7 bases. In germline, CDR1 is MNHEY, CDR2 SVGAGI. The CDR3 has 15 residues. With 5 bases clipped from V and 4 bases from J, the junction kept 9 bases outside the gene matches. CDR3 region: CASSRGLGRADTQYF. CDR3 in DNA: TGTGCCAGCAGTAGAGGACTAGGACGAGCAGATACGCAGTATTTT.